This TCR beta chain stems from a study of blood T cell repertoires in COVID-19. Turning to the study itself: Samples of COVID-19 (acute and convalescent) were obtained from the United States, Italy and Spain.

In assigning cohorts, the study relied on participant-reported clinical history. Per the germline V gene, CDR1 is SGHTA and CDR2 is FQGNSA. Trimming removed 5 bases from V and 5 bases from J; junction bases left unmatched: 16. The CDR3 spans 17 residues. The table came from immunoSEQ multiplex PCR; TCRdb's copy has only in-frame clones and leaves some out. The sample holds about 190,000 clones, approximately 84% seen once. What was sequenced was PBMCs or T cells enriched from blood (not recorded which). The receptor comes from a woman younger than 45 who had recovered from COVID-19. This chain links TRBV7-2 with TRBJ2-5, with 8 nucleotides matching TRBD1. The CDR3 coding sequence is TGTGCCAGCAGCCTCCTACAGGGGGTAAAGGGATGGGAGACCCAGTACTTC. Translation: CASSLLQGVKGWETQYF.